This T cell receptor beta chain was captured by sequencing in a study of OX40 agonist ivuxolimab in advanced cancers. Generated by immunoSEQ multiplex PCR, the TCRdb table keeps only in-frame clones and is missing some. Of roughly 86,000 clones in the sample, roughly nine tenths were seen once. Trimming pared 5 bases from V and 3 bases from J, leaving 14 bases between. Germline assignment: CDR1 SEHNR and CDR2 FQNEAQ (reference sequence). This CDR3 spans 15 amino acids. General study findings and limits: The average count of expanded clones was higher among CD8+ T cells than among CD4+.

Turning to this clone: Its antigen is not identified.

Peripheral blood came from all dose cohorts at three timepoints. This rearrangement joins TRBV7-9 to TRBJ2-1, with D hard to call. The sequencing here drew on CD4+ or CD8+ T cells sorted from blood, taken in a trial of the OX40 agonist ivuxolimab. This receptor was obtained from an adult with an advanced solid tumor such as melanoma, head and neck, liver or kidney cancer. The CDR3 DNA follows: TGTGCCAGCAGCCTAAATGACCCCCTCTACAATGAGCAGTTCTTC. Protein sequence: CASSLNDPLYNEQFF.